The 23 T cell receptor beta chains below come from one sample, sequenced in a study of tumor-infiltrating lymphocytes in primary liver carcinoma. For each extraction, RNA and DNA were obtained together from approximately 20-30 mg of unsorted bulk tissue. TCR beta cDNA was reverse-transcribed from roughly 520 ng of total RNA. The reaction used a constant-region primer and ProtoScript II reverse transcriptase. Employing slightly modified ARM-PCR, three nested multiplex PCR rounds were run, and these gave rise to the TCR beta libraries. The two initial PCR rounds, around 11 cycles each, used TRBV1-TRBV30 forward and C-beta reverse primers. TCRdb passed the multiplex PCR reads through MiXCR, listing each CDR3 protein once. This sample yields more than 95,000 distinct CDR3 sequences, of which around 60% are seen a single time; around 8.4% belongs to the top ten. Material for sequencing was liver tumor tissue from sampling region 3. Subset: tumor region T3, left-lateral pole. The receptors were sampled from a woman in her sixties with primary liver carcinoma and hepatitis B virus infection.

Points on this clonotype: The germline gene is not matched at one end of the junction; a read error may be the cause. V usage is TRBV11-2 and J usage is TRBJ2-5, with 7 nucleotides matching TRBD2. The length of the CDR3 is 16 residues. Germline V CDR1 and CDR2: SGHAT, FQNNGV. The CDR3 loop reads CANSLSRTGGQETQYF. CDR3 DNA: TGTGCCAACAGCTTATCGCGGACGGGGGGACAAGAGACCCAGTACTTC.

The chain links TRBV11-3 to TRBJ2-1, with D possibly TRBD2 on 6 matching bases. The J call is doubtful: the DNA matches TRBJ2-7 better. CDR1 is SGHNT, CDR2 YENEEA, per germline. This CDR3 spans 17 amino acids. The CDR3 sequence: CASSLGRGGWGVDEQYF. Written as DNA, the CDR3 is TGTGCCAGCAGCTTAGGTCGTGGGGGGTGGGGTGTCGATGAGCAGTACTTC.

V gene TRBV29-1 combines with J gene TRBJ2-3, with D perhaps TRBD2 (5 bases). Germline V lookup: CDR1 SQVTM, CDR2 ANQGSEA. With 8 bases removed from V and 4 bases from J, the gap between germline ends came to 13 bases. This CDR3 is 12 amino acids long. For the CDR3, the DNA is TGCAGCATCGCTGTCGGGGCAGATACGCAGTATTTT. It translates to CSIAVGADTQYF.

To note about this clonotype: One junction end does not reproduce the germline sequence, and a read error may be involved. This rearrangement joins TRBV5-6 to TRBJ2-1; D remains unclear. The CDR3 covers 17 residues. Germline values: CDR1 SGHDT, CDR2 YYEEEE. The DNA for the CDR3 is TGTGCCAGCAGCACGGCCGAGACTTCGAGCTCCTGCAATGAGCAGTTCTTC. This translates into CASSTAETSSSCNEQFF.

Notes on this clonotype: The junction departs from the called germline gene at one end, perhaps through a read error. The chain joins TRBV18 to TRBJ1-5; D possibly corresponds to TRBD1 (5 bases). Germline lookup yields CDR1 KGHSH and CDR2 LQKENI. This CDR3 is built from 16 residues. CDR3 protein: CASSPYRSNSNQPQRF. Written as DNA, the CDR3 is TGTGCCAGCTCACCTTACAGGAGTAATAGCAATCAGCCCCAGCGTTTT.

A few counts support this clonotype. The V call is TRBV18, the J call TRBJ2-5; D unresolved. V lost 0 bases and J 4 bases, leaving 6 bases between the germline ends. Germline lookup yields CDR1 KGHSH and CDR2 LQKENI. The length of the CDR3 is 13 residues. CDR3 amino acids: CASSPPITETQYF. CDR3 sequence (DNA): TGTGCCAGCTCACCACCGATCACAGAGACCCAGTACTTC.

About this clonotype: The junction differs from germline at one of its ends, possibly a read error. Written as DNA, the CDR3 is TGTGCCAGCAGCCGACTAAACGCCGAGGTTGCCAATGAGCAAATCTTC. Translating gives CASSRLNAEVANEQIF. The chain uses TRBV11-2 and TRBJ2-1; D may be TRBD2 (5 bases). Germline-derived CDR1 and CDR2 are SGHAT and FQNNGV. The CDR3 is made up of 16 amino acids.

This clonotype was counted at least ten times. This chain links TRBV29-1 with TRBJ2-3; 7 bases align to TRBD1. The junction had 11 bases not matched to a gene; V was cut back by 3 bases and J by 5 bases. The CDR3 has 15 residues. Germline-derived CDR1 and CDR2 are SQVTM and ANQGSEA. The CDR3 sequence is CSVDRSHRGGDTQYF. CDR3 nucleotide sequence: TGCAGCGTTGATCGGTCCCACAGGGGTGGAGATACGCAGTATTTT.

As concerns this clonotype: A read error may explain this, as a much larger clone is one base away. The V gene is TRBV6-1, the J gene TRBJ2-1, with D maybe TRBD2 (6 bases). CDR3 length: 13 residues. Germline lookup yields CDR1 MNHNS and CDR2 SASEGT. The CDR3 bases are TGTACCAGCACGGGGGTGACAAGGAATGAGCAGTTCTTC. Amino acid sequence: CTSTGVTRNEQFF.

The table lists this clonotype with a few counts. J is TRBJ1-4 and V is TRBV7-9, with 9 bases lining up with TRBD1. V was clipped by 4 bases and J by 7 bases; unmatched bases: 7. CDR3 size: 15 residues. Germline CDR1 SEHNR, CDR2 FQNEAQ (reference sequence). The CDR3 nucleotides read TGTGCCAGCAGCTCCTTACAGGGGGCCGGTGAAAAACTGTTTTTT. Translated, it gives CASSSLQGAGEKLFF.

This clonotype was counted a few times. This chain uses TRBV24-1 with TRBJ2-7; a weak D match, TRBD2 (6 bases). The germline V and J ends were trimmed by 2 bases and 2 bases, with 15 bases remaining between them. CDR1 is KGHDR and CDR2 is SFDVKD in the germline V gene. The CDR3 length is 16 residues. This CDR3 is CATSDSPGTLTYEQYF. In DNA, the CDR3 is TGTGCCACCAGTGATTCTCCCGGGACTTTAACCTACGAGCAGTACTTC.

With respect to this clonotype: A junction boundary mismatches the germline segment, possibly from a read error. The genes are TRBV11-3 and TRBJ1-2; 9 nucleotides match TRBD1. Per germline, CDR1 SGHNT and CDR2 YENEEA. This CDR3 is 13 amino acids long. CDR3 in amino acids: CTSSPTGGNGYAF. The CDR3 DNA is TGTACCAGCAGCCCAACAGGGGGCAATGGCTACGCCTTC.

As to this clonotype: One end of the junction is discordant with germline, which a read error may explain. J is TRBJ2-3 and V is TRBV29-1; D is possibly TRBD1 or TRBD2 (6 bases each). Germline V gene data show CDR1 as SQVTM and CDR2 as ANQGSEA. This CDR3 is built from 15 residues. CDR3 amino acids: CRVDWGAGGTDTQYF. CDR3 sequence (DNA): TGCAGGGTTGATTGGGGGGCTGGGGGCACAGATACGCAGTATTTT.

As to this clonotype: Possible read error: a much larger clone is one base away. The chain carries TRBV12-3 or TRBV12-4 and TRBJ1-5, with D possibly being TRBD1 (5 bases). CDR3 size: 14 residues. CDR3: CAGSPQAGGEAQHF. CDR3 in DNA: TGTGCCGGCAGTCCCCAGGCGGGGGGGGAAGCCCAGCATTTT.

Note on this clonotype: This could be a read error, since a much larger clone is one nucleotide away. The J gene is TRBJ2-2, the V gene TRBV6-5; possibly TRBD2 for D (5 bases). The length of the CDR3 is 14 residues. Germline CDR1 is MNHEY and CDR2 is SVGAGI. The CDR3 coding sequence is TGTGTCAGCAGTTACCGGGGGAACACCGGGGAGCTGTTTTTT. Translation gives CVSSYRGNTGELFF.

On this clonotype itself: This may be a read error, as it is one base from a much larger clone. This sequence joins TRBV6-6 and TRBJ2-7; maybe TRBD2 (5 bases). The germline V and J ends were trimmed by 0 bases and 3 bases, with 9 bases remaining between them. Germline V gives CDR1 MNHNY, CDR2 SVGAGI (reference sequence). The CDR3 is 14 residues long. In DNA, the CDR3 is TGTGCCAGCAGTTACTCTCGCGGGCTCTACGAGCAGTACTTC. Translation gives CASSYSRGLYEQYF.

This clonotype was found once. This may be a read error, as it is one base from a much larger clone. This sequence joins TRBV13 and TRBJ2-5, with TRBD2 identical over 7 bases. The CDR3 has 14 residues. Germline V gives CDR1 PRHDT, CDR2 FYEKMQ (reference sequence). The CDR3 sequence is CANSQGLTEETQYF. CDR3 bases: TGTGCCAACAGCCAGGGACTAACCGAAGAGACCCAGTACTTC.

This clonotype was observed a few times. Since a much larger clone is just one base distant, this may be a read error. This chain uses TRBV12-3 or TRBV12-4 with TRBJ2-1; 9 bases agree with TRBD2. The V and J ends lost 1 base and 6 bases, in that order; junction bases with no gene match: 4. There are 15 residues in the CDR3. The CDR3 DNA reads TGTGCCAGCAGTTTAGGGACTAGCGAGACCAATGAGCAGTTCTTC. Its translation: CASSLGTSETNEQFF.

This clonotype was seen repeatedly, ten times or more. The chain is built from TRBV12-3 or TRBV12-4 and TRBJ2-1, with 10 nucleotides matching TRBD2. V trimming: 7 bases; J trimming: 5 bases; junction bases outside the gene matches: 8. This CDR3 region has 15 residues. CDR3 sequence reads: CASTILAGKHNEQFF. The CDR3 region has the DNA TGTGCCAGCACCATACTAGCGGGAAAGCACAATGAGCAGTTCTTC.

In this sample, this clonotype turned up a few times. A single base separates this from a much larger clone, so it may be a read error. The chain has TRBV29-1 and TRBJ2-7; 9 bases are a match to TRBD2. V trimming: 4 bases; J trimming: 0 bases; junction bases outside the gene matches: 4. CDR1 is SQVTM and CDR2 is ANQGSEA in the germline V gene. This CDR3 contains 14 residues. The CDR3 sequence is CSVGISGSSYEQYF. DNA for the CDR3: TGCAGCGTTGGTATTAGCGGGAGCTCCTACGAGCAGTACTTC.

With regard to this clonotype: This may be a read error: a much more frequent sequence differs by one nucleotide. This chain joins TRBV14 and TRBJ2-7; D might be TRBD2 (5 bases). Trimming removed 2 bases from V and 0 bases from J, with 11 bases in between. Germline loops: CDR1 SGHDN, CDR2 FVKESK. The CDR3 is 15 amino acids. Written as DNA, the CDR3 is TGTGCCAGCAGCCAAACTAACGGGGACTCCTACGAGCAGTACTTC. Amino acids: CASSQTNGDSYEQYF. The full variable domain, rest sourced from reference TRBV14 and TRBJ2-7, is EAGVTQFPSHSVIEKGQTVTLRCDPISGHDNLYWYRRVMGKEIKFLLHFVKESKQDESGMPNNRFLAERTGGTYSTLKVQPAELEDSGVYFCASSQTNGDSYEQYFGPGTRLTVT.

A note on this clonotype: Sequence at one end of the junction differs from germline and may be a read error. The chain uses TRBV12-3 or TRBV12-4 and TRBJ1-2, with a tentative D call TRBD1 (5 bases). This CDR3 has 13 residues. The CDR3 coding sequence is TGTGCCAGCAGTCTGGGCAGGGAATATGGCAACACCTTC. Translated, it gives CASSLGREYGNTF.

About this clonotype: Germline and junction disagree at one end, which may indicate a read error. The V and J genes are TRBV11-2 and TRBJ1-1, with no clear D. CDR3 length: 13 amino acids. CDR1 is SGHAT and CDR2 is FQNNGV in the germline V gene. In nucleotides, the CDR3 is TGTGCCAGCAGCTGGGGTGAGAACGCTGAAGCTTTCTTT. Protein sequence: CASSWGENAEAFF.